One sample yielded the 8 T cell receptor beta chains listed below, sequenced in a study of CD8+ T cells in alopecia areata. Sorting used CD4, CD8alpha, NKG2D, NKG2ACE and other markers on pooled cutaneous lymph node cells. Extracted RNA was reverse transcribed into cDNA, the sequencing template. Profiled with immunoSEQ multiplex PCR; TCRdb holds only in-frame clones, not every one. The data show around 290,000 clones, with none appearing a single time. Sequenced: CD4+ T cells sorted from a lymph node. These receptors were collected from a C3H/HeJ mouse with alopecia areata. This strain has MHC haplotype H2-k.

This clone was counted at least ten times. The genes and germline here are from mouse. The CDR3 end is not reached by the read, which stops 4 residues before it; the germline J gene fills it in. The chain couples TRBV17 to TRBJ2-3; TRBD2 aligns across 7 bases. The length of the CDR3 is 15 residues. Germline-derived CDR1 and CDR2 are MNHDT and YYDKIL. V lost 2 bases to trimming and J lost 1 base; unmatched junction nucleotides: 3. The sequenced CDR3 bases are TGTGCTAGCAGTAGATTCCTGGGGGGTGCAGAA. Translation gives CASSRFLGGAE. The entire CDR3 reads CASSRFLGGAETLYF.

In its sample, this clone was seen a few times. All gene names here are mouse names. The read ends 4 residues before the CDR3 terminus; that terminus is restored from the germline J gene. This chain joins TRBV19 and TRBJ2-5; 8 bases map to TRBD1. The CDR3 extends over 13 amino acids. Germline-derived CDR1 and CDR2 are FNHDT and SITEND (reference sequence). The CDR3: CASRPGQEDTQYF. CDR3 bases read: TGTGCCAGCAGACCGGGACAGGAGGAC.

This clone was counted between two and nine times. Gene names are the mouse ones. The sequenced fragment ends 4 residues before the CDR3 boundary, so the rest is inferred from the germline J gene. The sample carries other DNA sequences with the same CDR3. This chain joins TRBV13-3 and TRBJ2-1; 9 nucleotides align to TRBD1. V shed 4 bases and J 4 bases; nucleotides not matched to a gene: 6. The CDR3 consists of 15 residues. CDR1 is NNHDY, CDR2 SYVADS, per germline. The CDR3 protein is CASSPGQGNYAEQFF. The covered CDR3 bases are TGTGCCAGCAGTCCGGGACAGGGAAATTATGCT.

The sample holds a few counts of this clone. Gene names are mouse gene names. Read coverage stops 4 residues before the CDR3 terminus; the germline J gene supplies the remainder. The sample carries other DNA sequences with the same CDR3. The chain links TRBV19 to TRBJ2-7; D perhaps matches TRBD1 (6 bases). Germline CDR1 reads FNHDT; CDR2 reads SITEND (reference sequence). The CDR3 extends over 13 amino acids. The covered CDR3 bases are TGTGCCAGCAGTATACGGGACAAATAT. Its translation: CASSIRDKY. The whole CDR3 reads CASSIRDKYEQYF.

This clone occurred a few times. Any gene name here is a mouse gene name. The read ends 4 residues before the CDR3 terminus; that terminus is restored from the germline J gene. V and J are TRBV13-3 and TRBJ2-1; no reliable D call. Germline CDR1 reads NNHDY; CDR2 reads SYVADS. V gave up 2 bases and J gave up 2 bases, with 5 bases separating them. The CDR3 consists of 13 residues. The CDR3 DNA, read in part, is TGTGCCAGCAGTGAGCAGCACTATGCT. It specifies CASSEQHYA. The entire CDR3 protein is CASSEQHYAEQFF.

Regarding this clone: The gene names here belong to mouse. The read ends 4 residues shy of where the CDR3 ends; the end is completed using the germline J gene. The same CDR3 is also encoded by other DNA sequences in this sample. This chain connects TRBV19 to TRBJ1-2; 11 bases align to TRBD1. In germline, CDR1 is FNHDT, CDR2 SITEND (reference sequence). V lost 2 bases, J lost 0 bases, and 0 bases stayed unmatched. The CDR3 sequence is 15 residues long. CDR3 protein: CASSMGQGANSDYTF. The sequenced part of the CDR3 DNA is TGTGCCAGCAGTATGGGACAGGGGGCAAACTCC. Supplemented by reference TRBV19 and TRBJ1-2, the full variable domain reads GGIITQTPKFLIGQEGQKLTLKCQQNFNHDTMYWYRQDSGKGLRLIYYSITENDLQKGDLSEGYDASREKKSSFSLTVTSAQKNEMAVFLCASSMGQGANSDYTFGSGTRLLVI.

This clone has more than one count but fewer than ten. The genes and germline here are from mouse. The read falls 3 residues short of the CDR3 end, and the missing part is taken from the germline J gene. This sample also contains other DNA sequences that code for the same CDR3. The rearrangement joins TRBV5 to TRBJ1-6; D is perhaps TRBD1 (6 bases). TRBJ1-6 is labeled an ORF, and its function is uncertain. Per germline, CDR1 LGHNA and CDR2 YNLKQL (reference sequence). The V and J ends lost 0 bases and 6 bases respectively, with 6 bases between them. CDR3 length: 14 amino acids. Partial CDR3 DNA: TGTGCCAGCAGCCAAGACAGGGGTAATTCGCCC. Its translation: CASSQDRGNSP. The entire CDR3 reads CASSQDRGNSPLYF.

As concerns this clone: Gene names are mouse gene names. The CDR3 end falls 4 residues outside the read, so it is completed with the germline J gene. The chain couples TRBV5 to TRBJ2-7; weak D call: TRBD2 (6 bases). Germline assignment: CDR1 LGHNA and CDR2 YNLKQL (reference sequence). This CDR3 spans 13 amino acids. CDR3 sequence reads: CASSLAGAYEQYF. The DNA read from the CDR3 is TGTGCCAGCAGCCTAGCTGGGGCTTAT.